This TCR beta chain was profiled in a study of cytotoxic CD8 clonotypes in ibrutinib-treated CLL. This clone appeared a single time. The antigen is undetermined. With sequencing, the targeted depth ranged from 1 in 200,000 to 1 in 1 million T cells. Clones were read by immunoSEQ multiplex PCR, and TCRdb kept only the in-frame ones, dropping some. The sample contains 250,000 or so clones, around 70% of which appear only once. The CDR3 is 14 residues long. From germline, CDR1 is SGHTA and CDR2 FQGTGA. J lost 5 bases, V lost 4 bases, and 5 bases had no gene match. Study results and caveats: Circulating CD8+ T-cell counts were tracked by baseline clonality, which exceeded that of age-matched healthy donors. Sampling time points were not equivalent between sustained-remission and progressing patients. At ibrutinib response, clonality increased, and at progression it declined back toward baseline.

The material sequenced was PBMCs, taken after 24 months of ibrutinib treatment. The V and J genes are TRBV7-3 and TRBJ2-3; TRBD1 matches 8 bases. The source is a human donor with chronic lymphocytic leukemia. CDR3 amino acids: CASSSQGAGDTQYF. The DNA of the CDR3 is TGTGCCAGCAGCTCCCAGGGGGCAGGAGATACGCAGTATTTT.